The 31 T cell receptor beta chains listed next were all sequenced from one sample in a study of blood T cells in healthy people across ages. It was with a sample-barcoded 5' primer and a J-beta primer mix that a second PCR of about 7 to 12 cycles was run. TCRdb reanalysed the 5' RACE reads using MiXCR and keeps one entry per CDR3 protein. The sample holds 660,000 or so distinct CDR3 sequences, roughly 58% seen once. What was sequenced was blood. The origin of the receptors is a man aged 55 to 70 in good health.

The chain joins TRBV10-3 to TRBJ1-5; D gene ambiguous. Germline values: CDR1 ENHRY, CDR2 SYGVKD. CDR3 length equals 14 residues. V lost 0 bases, J lost 5 bases, and 8 bases lay in between. In nucleotides, the CDR3 is TGTGCCATCAGTGAGTCTCGTTGGGATCAGCCCCAGCATTTT. Translated: CAISESRWDQPQHF.

As DNA, the CDR3 is TGCGCCAGCAGCCTGGGGGCCCTAAGCTCCTACGAGCAGTACTTC. Protein product: CASSLGALSSYEQYF. This chain joins TRBV5-1 and TRBJ2-7; TRBD1 is a possible D gene (6 bases). This CDR3 is built from 15 residues. Trimming took 4 bases from V and 0 from J, leaving 14 bases between them. Germline values: CDR1 SGHRS, CDR2 YFSETQ.

The V call is TRBV5-1, the J call TRBJ1-1; 7 bases align to TRBD1. V lost 3 bases, J lost 3 bases, and 5 bases stayed unmatched. Per germline, CDR1 SGHRS and CDR2 YFSETQ. The CDR3 length is 14 residues. In nucleotides, the CDR3 is TGCGCCAGCAGCTCTACAGGGGCGGACACTGAAGCTTTCTTT. It is translated as CASSSTGADTEAFF.

The chain links TRBV10-3 to TRBJ1-3; no definite D call. Germline-derived CDR1 and CDR2 are ENHRY and SYGVKD. The CDR3 is made up of 13 amino acids. Trimming removed 2 bases from V and 3 bases from J, with 5 bases in between. CDR3 amino acids: CAISEIVGNTIYF. The CDR3 DNA reads as TGTGCCATCAGTGAGATTGTTGGAAACACCATATATTTT.

The rearrangement joins TRBV4-1 to TRBJ1-5; TRBD1 aligns across 8 bases. CDR1 is MGHRA and CDR2 is YSYEKL in the germline V gene. This CDR3 has 16 amino acids. Trimming cost V 0 bases and J 6 bases; bases outside gene matches: 7. CDR3 loop: CASSQDPQGGRQPQHF. DNA of the CDR3: TGCGCCAGCAGCCAAGATCCACAGGGGGGGCGTCAGCCCCAGCATTTT.

This chain links TRBV20-1 with TRBJ2-5, with TRBD2 as a possible D gene (6 bases). CDR3 length equals 18 residues. Trimming cost V 1 base and J 1 base, with 22 bases left between them. Germline CDR1 DFQATT, CDR2 SNEGSKA (reference sequence). The CDR3 DNA is TGCAGTGCTAGAGGGAGGGCCGGGAGCCCTAACCCCCAAGAGACCCAGTACTTC. Its protein is CSARGRAGSPNPQETQYF.

The table lists this clonotype with a few counts. The rearrangement uses TRBV6-4 and TRBJ1-2, with 9 nucleotides matching TRBD1. Germline-derived CDR1 and CDR2 are MRHNA and SNTAGT. The CDR3 extends over 15 amino acids. The V and J ends lost 3 bases and 8 bases, in that order; junction bases with no gene match: 10. The chain's CDR3 is CASSESQQGANGYTF. The CDR3 DNA reads TGTGCCAGCAGTGAAAGTCAACAGGGGGCGAACGGCTACACCTTC.

V gene TRBV29-1 combines with J gene TRBJ2-1; 8 bases line up with TRBD2. The CDR3 length is 15 residues. V gave up 6 bases and J gave up 7 bases; unmatched junction bases: 14. Germline values: CDR1 SQVTM, CDR2 ANQGSEA. The CDR3 reads CSVRAVGGAHNEQFF. For the CDR3, the DNA is TGCAGCGTCCGCGCGGTCGGGGGGGCTCATAATGAGCAGTTCTTC.

V is TRBV25-1 and J is TRBJ2-5, with 9 bases matching TRBD1. The CDR3 covers 16 residues. Trimming took 10 bases from V and 0 from J; bases not matched to a gene: 12. Germline V gene lookup returns CDR1 MGHDK and CDR2 SYGVNS. CDR3 nucleotide sequence: TGTGCCACCCAATCCGGGGGGACAGGGCACCAAGAGACCCAGTACTTC. Translation gives CATQSGGTGHQETQYF.

This sequence joins TRBV4-1 and TRBJ1-1; 8 bases fit TRBD1. V shed 0 bases, J shed 11 bases, and the junction held 14 bases outside the gene matches. Germline V lookup: CDR1 MGHRA, CDR2 YSYEKL. The CDR3 is 16 amino acids. The CDR3 protein is CASSQDGLTGVSRAFF. CDR3 bases: TGCGCCAGCAGCCAAGATGGTTTGACAGGGGTGTCGCGGGCTTTCTTT.

The chain combines TRBV7-8 with TRBJ2-1; D is undetermined. Trimming pared 2 bases from V and 7 bases from J, leaving 6 bases between. The CDR3 runs to 12 residues. Germline assignment: CDR1 SGHVS and CDR2 FQNEAQ. CDR3 sequence (DNA): TGTGCCAGCAGCTTATTTGGTAATGAGCAGTTCTTC. It encodes CASSLFGNEQFF. The whole variable domain, filled in from reference TRBV7-8 and TRBJ2-1, reads GAGVSQSPRYKVAKRGQDVALRCDPISGHVSLFWYQQALGQGPEFLTYFQNEAQLDKSGLPSDRFFAERPEGSVSTLKIQRTQQEDSAVYLCASSLFGNEQFFGPGTRLTVL.

The chain carries TRBV9 and TRBJ2-3; weak D call: TRBD2 (5 bases). The CDR3 is 14 amino acids. CDR1 is SGDLS and CDR2 is YYNGEE in the germline V gene. V lost 0 bases and J lost 4, with 9 bases in between. Here the CDR3 reads CASSVEGLSDTQYF. CDR3 nucleotides: TGTGCCAGCAGCGTAGAAGGACTTTCAGATACGCAGTATTTT. Full variable domain (outside the CDR3, taken from reference TRBV9 and TRBJ2-3): DSGVTQTPKHLITATGQRVTLRCSPRSGDLSVYWYQQSLDQGLQFLIQYYNGEERAKGNILERFSAQQFPDLHSELNLSSLELGDSALYFCASSVEGLSDTQYFGPGTRLTVL.

This clonotype was recorded a few times. V usage is TRBV2 and J usage is TRBJ2-5; D is unresolved. From germline, CDR1 is SNHLY and CDR2 FYNNEI. This CDR3 comprises 13 residues. Trimming cost V 7 bases and J 2 bases, with 11 bases left between them. The CDR3 region is CASTRRTQETQYF. In DNA form, the CDR3 reads TGTGCCAGCACCCGAAGGACGCAAGAGACCCAGTACTTC.

The chain combines TRBV5-1 with TRBJ1-2, with D perhaps matching TRBD1 (6 bases). The CDR3 is 15 amino acids. Germline CDR1 and CDR2: SGHRS and YFSETQ. Trimming left V 4 bases short and J 2 bases short, with 15 bases between. CDR3 coding DNA: TGCGCCAGCAGCCTAGGTGGACAGAGAAACTATGGCTACACCTTC. This encodes CASSLGGQRNYGYTF. The full variable domain, in which reference TRBV5-1 and TRBJ1-2 provide the parts outside the CDR3, is KAGVTQTPRYLIKTRGQQVTLSCSPISGHRSVSWYQQTPGQGLQFLFEYFSETQRNKGNFPGRFSGRQFSNSRSEMNVSTLELGDSALYLCASSLGGQRNYGYTFGSGTRLTVV.

The V call is TRBV3-1, the J call TRBJ2-1; the D is unclear. This CDR3 region has 15 residues. Germline V gene sequence: CDR1 LGHDT, CDR2 YNNKEL (reference sequence). The germline V and J ends were trimmed by 0 bases and 0 bases, with 6 bases remaining between them. In DNA, the CDR3 is TGTGCCAGCAGCCAAGAGGAGTTCTCCTACAATGAGCAGTTCTTC. Translated, it gives CASSQEEFSYNEQFF.

In this sample, this clonotype turned up a few times. The chain has TRBV6-1 and TRBJ2-7; no clear D. This CDR3 has 15 amino acids. The germline V gene has CDR1 MNHNS and CDR2 SASEGT. V dropped 1 base and J dropped 2 bases, with 12 bases sitting between them. The CDR3 is CASSEGWNPAYEQYF. The DNA for the CDR3 is TGTGCCAGCAGTGAAGGGTGGAACCCCGCCTACGAGCAGTACTTC.

The sample holds a few counts of this clonotype. The CDR3 coding sequence is TGCAGCGTTGAGGCAGAGGGCACTGAAGCTTTCTTT. Residues: CSVEAEGTEAFF. V usage is TRBV29-1 and J usage is TRBJ1-1, with no clear D. There are 12 residues in the CDR3. Looked up from germline, CDR1 is SQVTM and CDR2 is ANQGSEA. V lost 3 bases and J 4 bases, leaving 9 bases between the germline ends.

This clonotype was observed a few times. The chain carries TRBV29-1 and TRBJ2-7; D is unresolved. Per germline, CDR1 SQVTM and CDR2 ANQGSEA. The CDR3 consists of 12 residues. Trimming pared 6 bases from V and 2 bases from J, leaving 11 bases between. The CDR3 reads CSVVEQTYEQYF. CDR3 sequence (DNA): TGCAGCGTCGTCGAGCAGACCTACGAGCAGTACTTC.

V usage is TRBV6-2 or TRBV6-3 and J usage is TRBJ2-5; 7 nucleotides match TRBD2. The trim removed 7 bases at V and 1 base at J, leaving 12 bases unmatched. Germline loops: CDR1 MNHEY, CDR2 SVGEGT. This CDR3 is built from 16 residues. The CDR3, as DNA: TGTGCCAGCAATACCCCCGGGAGGAGGACCCAAGAGACCCAGTACTTC. Translation: CASNTPGRRTQETQYF.

This clonotype was detected only a few times. This chain connects TRBV5-6 to TRBJ2-7; 9 nucleotides agree with TRBD1. The CDR3 loop spans 14 amino acids. V lost 4 bases, J lost 5 bases, and 7 bases stayed unmatched. CDR1 SGHDT and CDR2 YYEEEE come from the germline V gene. The CDR3 loop reads CASSDRDRVNEQYF. The CDR3 DNA is TGTGCCAGCAGCGACCGGGACAGGGTCAACGAGCAGTACTTC.

This chain joins TRBV3-1 and TRBJ2-1; D call uncertain. The V gene lost 6 bases and the J gene lost 10 bases, with 13 bases spanning the gap. Germline loops: CDR1 LGHDT, CDR2 YNNKEL (reference sequence). The CDR3 runs to 12 residues. This CDR3 reads CASSELVGEQFF. The CDR3 nucleotides are TGTGCCAGCAGTGAATTAGTAGGCGAGCAGTTCTTC.

The chain uses TRBV10-3 and TRBJ2-3; D is perhaps TRBD2 (5 bases). CDR1 and CDR2 (germline): ENHRY, SYGVKD. Trimming removed 4 bases from V and 0 bases from J, with 8 bases in between. CDR3 size: 14 residues. CDR3 nucleotides: TGTGCCATCAGTGGTGGCGGGAGCACAGATACGCAGTATTTT. Its protein is CAISGGGSTDTQYF.

The CDR3 DNA follows: TGTGCCAGCAGCAAAGCGTTCGCAGGGATAGAGACCCAGTACTTC. Translated, it gives CASSKAFAGIETQYF. The gene calls are TRBV21-1 and TRBJ2-5; the table names TRBD1, a call not compared with the DNA. TRBV21-1 is a listed pseudogene. This CDR3 has 15 amino acids.

The rearrangement uses TRBV5-6 and TRBJ2-2; D perhaps matches TRBD1 (5 bases). Trimming cost V 0 bases and J 9 bases, with 9 bases left between them. From germline, CDR1 is SGHDT and CDR2 YYEEEE. This CDR3 has 13 residues. This chain's CDR3 is CASSLGWGRELFF. CDR3 bases: TGTGCCAGCAGCTTGGGTTGGGGCAGGGAGCTGTTTTTT.

This sequence joins TRBV6-4 and TRBJ2-1; D remains unclear. Trimming shortened V by 6 bases and J by 2 bases, and 8 bases separated the two germline ends. Germline assignment: CDR1 MRHNA and CDR2 SNTAGT. This CDR3 has 13 residues. In DNA, the CDR3 is TGTGCCAGCAGCCGCTCTGCCTACAATGAGCAGTTCTTC. Translation gives CASSRSAYNEQFF.

The V call is TRBV7-9, the J call TRBJ2-5; the match to TRBD2 covers 9 bases. This CDR3 has 15 amino acids. V shed 2 bases and J 11 bases; nucleotides not matched to a gene: 12. CDR1 and CDR2 from the germline V gene are SEHNR and FQNEAQ (reference sequence). In nucleotides, the CDR3 is TGTGCCAGCAGCTTACAAGCGGGGGGCACCAATGAGCAGTACTTC. Protein sequence: CASSLQAGGTNEQYF.

This clonotype was observed a handful of times. The chain is built from TRBV21-1 and TRBJ2-7; the listed D gene, TRBD1, was not tested against the DNA. TRBV21-1 is labeled a pseudogene. The CDR3 length is 15 residues. Here the CDR3 reads CASSPDRASNYEQYF. For the CDR3, the DNA is TGTGCCAGCAGTCCCGACAGGGCTAGCAACTACGAGCAGTACTTC.

The chain carries TRBV7-2 and TRBJ1-6; D uncertain. V lost 3 bases and J 8 bases, leaving 17 bases between the germline ends. The CDR3 totals 16 residues. Germline V gene sequence: CDR1 SGHTA, CDR2 FQGNSA. The CDR3 here is CASSFIIGGRDSPLHF. In DNA, the CDR3 is TGTGCCAGCAGCTTTATCATAGGAGGGAGAGATTCACCCCTCCACTTT.

The J gene is TRBJ2-5, the V gene TRBV6-2 or TRBV6-3, with 8 bases identical to TRBD1. The assigned J gene may be wrong: the sequence end matches TRBJ2-7 better. This CDR3 region has 15 residues. Germline values: CDR1 MNHEY, CDR2 SVGEGT. The CDR3 region is CASSYSSQGGYEQYF. For the CDR3, the DNA is TGTGCCAGCAGTTACTCGTCACAGGGGGGCTACGAGCAGTACTTC.

The J gene is TRBJ1-3, the V gene TRBV25-1, with D unclear. The V end lost 3 bases, the J end lost 4 bases, and 10 bases lay between the germline ends. This CDR3 contains 14 residues. CDR1 and CDR2 from the germline V gene are MGHDK and SYGVNS. For the CDR3, the DNA is TGTGCCAGCAGTGATCGGGCTCGGGGAAACACCATATATTTT. Translated: CASSDRARGNTIYF.

The J gene is TRBJ1-1, the V gene TRBV5-1, with TRBD1 identical over 7 bases. Trimming cost V 2 bases and J 6 bases; bases outside gene matches: 7. Germline lookup yields CDR1 SGHRS and CDR2 YFSETQ. CDR3 length: 14 residues. In DNA form, the CDR3 reads TGCGCCAGCAGCTTAAGACAGGGCGACGCTGAAGCTTTCTTT. Protein sequence: CASSLRQGDAEAFF.